This T cell receptor (beta chain) is from a study of blood T cell repertoires in COVID-19. Study details: Acute and convalescent COVID-19 specimens originated in the United States, Italy and Spain.

Enrolled through a virtual design, the participants were between 18 and 89 years of age and came from some 26 US areas. The study assigned cohorts using participant-reported clinical history. In the source study's methods: Reference gene primer amplification gave estimated nucleated cell counts. Repertoires were generated with immunoSEQ multiplex PCR, while TCRdb's copy carries only in-frame clones and drops some. That table is the source of V, J and clone size, and D and trimming were worked out from the DNA. The sample gives around 340,000 clones, around 86% of which show up once; about 4.2% is in the top ten. The V segment lost 5 bases and the J segment 7 bases; nucleotides outside the gene matches: 7. CDR3 size: 14 residues. Germline V gene sequence: CDR1 SGHTA, CDR2 FQGNSA.

Sequencing used PBMCs or T cells enriched from blood (not recorded which). This receptor was obtained from a woman in her forties with acute COVID-19. The rearrangement uses TRBV7-2 and TRBJ1-4; the match to TRBD1 covers 7 bases. CDR3 sequence: CASSLGQFVEKLFF. The CDR3, as DNA: TGTGCCAGCAGCCTGGGACAGTTCGTTGAAAAACTGTTTTTT.